Following are 17 T cell receptor beta chains from one sample sequenced in a study of T cell repertoires in cytomegalovirus infection. No cognate antigen is known for these TCRs. In TCRdb, the reads were re-called with MiXCR into one record per CDR3 protein. Of some 800,000 distinct CDR3 sequences in the sample, 25% to 30% are singletons; the top ten hold about 12%. Sequenced here: cultured CD8+ T cells from PBMCs, sampled from culture after CMV antigen stimulation. The receptors shown here come from a human donor in good health (CMV status not recorded). Some clones in this sample may be carry-over from other donors' samples.

This clonotype was observed at least ten times. The chain joins TRBV7-9 to TRBJ2-1; TRBD2 might be the D (5 bases). The CDR3 has 15 amino acids. V dropped 5 bases and J dropped 5 bases, with 16 bases sitting between them. Germline CDR1 reads SEHNR; CDR2 reads FQNEAQ (reference sequence). CDR3 coding DNA: TGTGCCAGCAGCACCCGGGGTAGCCGAGACAATGAGCAGTTCTTC. Protein: CASSTRGSRDNEQFF.

The sample holds many counts of this clonotype. This chain connects TRBV11-3 to TRBJ2-3, with D unclear. The CDR3 totals 12 residues. Deletions cut 4 bases from V and 6 bases from J, with 8 bases between. Germline V lookup: CDR1 SGHNT, CDR2 YENEEA. Here the CDR3 DNA reads TGTGCCAGCAGCTCCCCGCGGGATACGCAGTATTTT. This sequence encodes CASSSPRDTQYF. Full variable domain (missing parts from reference TRBV11-3 and TRBJ2-3): EAGVVQSPRYKIIEKKQPVAFWCNPISGHNTLYWYLQNLGQGPELLIRYENEEAVDDSQLPKDRFSAERLKGVDSTLKIQPAELGDSAVYLCASSSPRDTQYFGPGTRLTVL.

A few counts support this clonotype. V gene TRBV6-2 or TRBV6-3 combines with J gene TRBJ2-7, with a weak D call TRBD1 (5 bases). The ends were cut back, 6 bases at V and 3 bases at J, with 12 bases in the middle. This CDR3 comprises 13 residues. Germline V lookup: CDR1 MNHEY, CDR2 SVGEGT. CDR3 loop: CASRTKTGYEQYV. CDR3 DNA sequence: TGTGCCAGCAGAACTAAAACAGGCTACGAGCAGTACGTC.

This clonotype came up a few times. V gene TRBV6-2 or TRBV6-3 combines with J gene TRBJ2-1, with TRBD2 identical over 8 bases. This CDR3 has 15 residues. V lost 6 bases to trimming and J lost 1 base; unmatched junction nucleotides: 5. Germline V CDR1 and CDR2: MNHEY, SVGEGT. The CDR3 spells CASRIRGGSYNEQFF. The CDR3 nucleotides read TGTGCCAGCAGGATACGGGGGGGATCCTACAATGAGCAGTTCTTC.

The chain links TRBV18 to TRBJ2-5; D is uncertain. CDR3 length equals 14 residues. The ends were cut back, 3 bases at V and 5 bases at J, with 13 bases in the middle. CDR1 is KGHSH, CDR2 LQKENI, per germline. Here the CDR3 DNA reads TGTGCCAGCTCACCCCCCGAGGCCCGGGAGACCCAGTACTTC. Translating gives CASSPPEARETQYF.

CDR3 protein: CASSLVVGLGETQYF. CDR3 sequence (DNA): TGTGCCAGCAGCTTAGTAGTAGGGCTCGGAGAGACCCAGTACTTC. The chain is built from TRBV7-9 and TRBJ2-5, with D uncertain. The CDR3 has 15 residues. Germline CDR1 SEHNR, CDR2 FQNEAQ (reference sequence). V was cut by 1 base and J by 4 bases, with 13 bases left in between. Full variable domain (missing parts from reference TRBV7-9 and TRBJ2-5): DTGVSQNPRHKITKRGQNVTFRCDPISEHNRLYWYRQTLGQGPEFLTYFQNEAQLEKSRLLSDRFSAERPKGSFSTLEIQRTEQGDSAMYLCASSLVVGLGETQYFGPGTRLLVL.

The chain couples TRBV2 to TRBJ1-1, with 7 bases that match TRBD1. The V and J ends lost 3 bases and 2 bases, in that order; junction bases with no gene match: 3. The CDR3 has 14 residues. CDR1 and CDR2 (germline): SNHLY, FYNNEI. In DNA, the CDR3 is TGTGCCAGCAGTGAGGACAGGACTAACACTGAAGCTTTCTTT. It translates to CASSEDRTNTEAFF.

This clonotype was observed a few times. The chain employs TRBV12-3 or TRBV12-4 and TRBJ2-5; TRBD1 is a possible D gene (5 bases). The V end lost 2 bases, the J end lost 3 bases, and 10 bases lay between the germline ends. This CDR3 is 14 amino acids long. The CDR3 sequence is CASSLQGWEETQYF. Written as DNA, the CDR3 is TGTGCCAGCAGTTTACAGGGTTGGGAAGAGACCCAGTACTTC.

This clonotype was counted ten times or more. V is TRBV7-9 and J is TRBJ2-1; 14 bases map to TRBD2. Germline CDR1 is SEHNR and CDR2 is FQNEAQ (reference sequence). The CDR3 is 20 amino acids. J gave up 0 bases and V 0 bases, and 7 bases lay outside the gene matches. The CDR3 DNA is TGTGCCAGCAGCTTAGCCCGACTAGCGGGGGGGATCCGCTCCTACAATGAGCAGTTCTTC. As protein: CASSLARLAGGIRSYNEQFF.

The chain has TRBV2 and TRBJ1-4; unclear D gene. Germline V gene data show CDR1 as SNHLY and CDR2 as FYNNEI. V lost 3 bases and J lost 4, with 21 bases in between. This CDR3 is built from 18 residues. CDR3 sequence reads: CASSDLREQAYSNEKLFF. The CDR3 DNA reads TGTGCCAGCAGTGACCTCCGGGAGCAGGCTTACAGTAATGAAAAACTGTTTTTT.

The chain carries TRBV4-1 and TRBJ1-2; no reliable D call. Trimming took 1 base from V and 8 from J, leaving 17 bases between them. CDR3 length equals 15 residues. The germline V gene encodes CDR1 MGHRA and CDR2 YSYEKL. The CDR3 loop is CASSQGMSAGDGYTF. The CDR3, as DNA: TGCGCCAGCAGCCAAGGGATGTCAGCCGGCGACGGCTACACCTTC.

This clonotype has a handful of counts. The gene calls are TRBV13 and TRBJ2-4; 12 bases line up with TRBD2. This CDR3 is 19 amino acids long. Germline V lookup: CDR1 PRHDT, CDR2 FYEKMQ (reference sequence). With V trimmed by 5 bases and J by 1 base, 12 bases remained unmatched. The CDR3 reads CASSLLLAGGPGAKNIQYF. CDR3 nucleotides: TGTGCCAGCAGCCTATTGCTAGCGGGGGGGCCGGGTGCCAAAAACATTCAGTACTTC.

The chain couples TRBV19 to TRBJ2-1; D unclear. The length of the CDR3 is 14 residues. Per the germline V gene, CDR1 is LNHDA and CDR2 is SQIVND (reference sequence). In DNA, the CDR3 is TGTGTCAGCGCAAGCCAGAGCTCCTACAATGAGCAGTTCTTC. Translation: CVSASQSSYNEQFF. Supplemented by reference TRBV19 and TRBJ2-1, the full variable domain reads DGGITQSPKYLFRKEGQNVTLSCEQNLNHDAMYWYRQDPGQGLRLIYYSQIVNDFQKGDIAEGYSVSREKKESFPLTVTSAQKNPTAFYLCVSASQSSYNEQFFGPGTRLTVL.

There are a few counts of this clonotype. The J gene is TRBJ1-2, the V gene TRBV6-1; D is uncertain. This CDR3 has 11 amino acids. With 10 bases removed from V and 8 bases from J, the gap between germline ends came to 14 bases. Germline-derived CDR1 and CDR2 are MNHNS and SASEGT. CDR3 DNA: TGTGCCACTCGGGCCTCTCAGGGCTACACCTTC. Residues: CATRASQGYTF.

DNA for the CDR3: TGTGCCAGCAGTTATCCCTACGGGGGGAGAGACAATGAGCAGTTCTTC. Its translation is CASSYPYGGRDNEQFF. V is TRBV6-6 and J is TRBJ2-1, with 7 positions matching TRBD2. The CDR3 extends over 16 amino acids. V lost 3 bases to trimming and J lost 5 bases; unmatched junction nucleotides: 10. The germline V gene encodes CDR1 MNHNY and CDR2 SVGAGI (reference sequence).

The rearrangement joins TRBV4-1 to TRBJ2-5; no firm D call. The germline V and J ends were trimmed by 0 bases and 0 bases, with 5 bases remaining between them. CDR3 length equals 14 residues. The germline CDR1 and CDR2 sequences are MGHRA and YSYEKL. In DNA, the CDR3 is TGCGCCAGCAGCCAAGAGTATCACCAAGAGACCCAGTACTTC. Translation: CASSQEYHQETQYF.

This chain connects TRBV2 to TRBJ1-2, with 7 bases identical to TRBD1. The V gene end was trimmed by 6 bases and the J gene end by 6 bases; junction bases not matched to a gene: 13. The CDR3 has 15 amino acids. Germline V gene data show CDR1 as SNHLY and CDR2 as FYNNEI. DNA for the CDR3: TGTGCCAGCAGCGTTTGGGCAGGGGGGTCGGATGGCTACACCTTC. Residues: CASSVWAGGSDGYTF.